This T cell receptor beta chain was obtained from a study of cytomegalovirus exposure and HLA in healthy donors. General observations from the study: Researchers left out some V segments, among them TRBV6-2 and TRBV6-3, as indistinguishable. There were several of the most significant clusters that appeared linked to common viral pathogens in a later analysis. In an earlier analysis, most TCR beta V segments were productive about 87% or about 30% of the time.

Comments on this clone: Antigen unknown.

V was trimmed by 0 bases and J by 5 bases, leaving 8 bases between them. Germline assignment: CDR1 LNHNV and CDR2 YYDKDF (reference sequence). The CDR3 is 15 residues long. In the PCR, 60 Vbeta and 13 Jbeta primers were used. The assay was immunoSEQ multiplex PCR, and TCRdb's table has in-frame clones only and misses some. This sample carries approximately 80,000 clones, with around 1.2% going to the ten biggest clones. The origin of this receptor is a woman aged 25 to 39 in good health and CMV-seronegative. This rearrangement joins TRBV15 to TRBJ1-6; D gene ambiguous. The sequenced sample consisted of PBMCs. CDR3 DNA: TGTGCCACCAGCAGAGAGGTCACTGATAATTCACCCCTCCACTTT. This sequence encodes CATSREVTDNSPLHF.